The rows below give T cell receptor beta chains drawn from one sample of a study of identical twins. One entry per CDR3 protein results from TCRdb running MiXCR on the 5' RACE reads. The sample has 300,000 to 400,000 distinct CDR3 sequences, 9% to 15% seen once. The data were also submitted as part of a second study, on yellow fever vaccine responses in identical twins.

The sequenced sample was CD8+ T cells sorted from blood. These receptors were collected from a woman aged 18-29 years in good health. Each CDR3 is given without its conserved first and last residue.

TRBV11-2,TRBJ2-1,ASSLMWDEQF
TRBV7-9,TRBJ1-4,ASTPPGQFGEKLF
TRBV20-1,TRBJ1-6,SAREDSNSPLH
TRBV7-9,TRBJ2-5,ASSFGTQETQY
TRBV5-4,TRBJ2-7,ASRPGEAYEQY
TRBV4-1,TRBJ2-1,ASSQEWDVNEQF
TRBV9,TRBJ2-1,ASGGQFIPQYNEQF
TRBV2,TRBJ2-6,ANLDRARSGANVLT
TRBV5-6,TRBJ2-1,ASSSTAHEQF
TRBV2,TRBJ1-4,ASREKVATNEKLF
TRBV7-9,TRBJ2-5,ASSPRGETQY
TRBV12-5,TRBJ2-5,ASGVPYQETQY
TRBV28,TRBJ2-7,ASSFRASSGYEQY
TRBV19,TRBJ2-1,ASSILVGRADEQF
TRBV20-1,TRBJ2-5,SARHDREETQY
TRBV12-3/TRBV12-4,TRBJ1-2,ASSLVPAPPGNYGYT
TRBV20-1,TRBJ2-7,SARDPMQQTFSYEQY
TRBV7-9,TRBJ2-1,ASSLSFGQTYNEQF
TRBV29-1,TRBJ1-1,SVEGILGAF
TRBV6-5,TRBJ2-3,ASSSKAWGSDTQY
TRBV6-1,TRBJ2-1,ASKELDREYNEQF
TRBV12-3/TRBV12-4,TRBJ2-2,ASSAGQGDTGELF
TRBV14,TRBJ1-1,ASSQLLNTEAF
TRBV28,TRBJ2-4,ASSFRGRGDIQY
TRBV10-3,TRBJ1-5,ARRGVLGQPQH
TRBV11-2,TRBJ1-1,ASSFRVTEAF
TRBV28,TRBJ2-1,ASSLGTGQGTF
TRBV5-1,TRBJ2-2,ASSLPGQGDTGELF
TRBV2,TRBJ2-4,ASSEQVLAKNIQY
TRBV12-3/TRBV12-4,TRBJ2-1,ASTSLSYNEQF
TRBV29-1,TRBJ2-4,SVVGVGKNIQY
TRBV27,TRBJ2-7,ASSPSLAYEQY
TRBV3-1,TRBJ1-3,ASSQDGSVGNTIY
TRBV6-2/TRBV6-3,TRBJ2-3,ASSYSLAGGADTQY
TRBV29-1,TRBJ2-7,SAVDYEQY
TRBV7-8,TRBJ2-7,ASSSVRPELWDEQY
TRBV29-1,TRBJ2-7,SVEVFGSSYEQY
TRBV20-1,TRBJ1-1,SARDTANTEAF
TRBV25-1,TRBJ2-3,ASSDRELWDTQY
TRBV20-1,TRBJ1-6,SAQWGRGDSPLH
TRBV7-2,TRBJ2-1,ASSGIGGRPTYNEQF
TRBV10-3,TRBJ2-7,AIRGAGEDEQY